This passage covers 27 T cell receptor beta chains from one sample sequenced in a study of CXCR3-negative and CXCR3-positive naive CD8 T cells. All TRB cDNA libraries came from 5' RACE performed with UMI labels. TCRdb re-analyzed the 5' RACE reads; it lists each CDR3 protein once, without DNA. The table lists fewer than 90,000 distinct CDR3 sequences. The sequenced sample was naive CXCR3- CD8+ T cells from blood. Subset meaning: CD45RO-CCR7+CD27+CD95- naive CD8+ T cells lacking CXCR3 (TNR3-). The receptors shown here come from a human donor in good health. Some clones in this sample may be carry-over from other donors' samples.

The gene calls are TRBV6-2 or TRBV6-3 and TRBJ2-1; the TCRdb D gene call, TRBD1, has no DNA to confirm it. The germline V gene encodes CDR1 MNHEY and CDR2 SVGEGT. This CDR3 is built from 14 residues. The CDR3 loop reads CASSPRDTYNEQFF.

The chain is built from TRBV30 and TRBJ1-4. The CDR3 is 13 amino acids. Germline values: CDR1 GTSNPN, CDR2 SVGIG (reference sequence). The CDR3 region is CASSVATNEKLFF.

This chain links TRBV7-9 with TRBJ1-1. The CDR3 is 16 amino acids. Per the germline V gene, CDR1 is SEHNR and CDR2 is FQNEAQ (reference sequence). The CDR3: CASSLVGLSMNTEAFF.

V usage is TRBV2 and J usage is TRBJ2-7; TCRdb selects TRBD1, and the lack of DNA leaves this call unchecked. Germline-derived CDR1 and CDR2 are SNHLY and FYNNEI. CDR3 length: 17 residues. This CDR3 reads CASSELYGGASSYEQYF.

The V and J genes are TRBV7-6 and TRBJ2-1; TCRdb selects TRBD2, and the lack of DNA leaves this call unchecked. Germline V lookup: CDR1 SGHVS, CDR2 FNYEAQ. The length of the CDR3 is 16 residues. The CDR3 spells CASSLGGPSGYNEQFF.

The chain carries TRBV10-2 and TRBJ2-1; TCRdb designates TRBD1, a call that cannot be tested without DNA. Germline CDR1 and CDR2: WSHSY and SAAADI. The CDR3 consists of 15 residues. The CDR3 loop reads CASSPAGTDDNEQFF.

J is TRBJ2-1 and V is TRBV3-1; without DNA, the TCRdb call of TRBD2 cannot be checked. The length of the CDR3 is 15 residues. CDR1 is LGHDT and CDR2 is YNNKEL in the germline V gene (reference sequence). The CDR3 loop is CASRLAGGGYNEQFF.

The chain employs TRBV7-2 and TRBJ1-1; with no DNA, the TCRdb D assignment of TRBD1 cannot be verified. The CDR3 runs 14 residues. Germline V gives CDR1 SGHTA, CDR2 FQGNSA. The CDR3 region is CASSPGGMNTEAFF.

The chain carries TRBV7-6 and TRBJ2-6; the TCRdb call, TRBD1, lacks DNA for checking. The CDR3 runs 16 residues. Germline V gene sequence: CDR1 SGHVS, CDR2 FNYEAQ. CDR3: CASSSFQGAGANVLTF. The full variable domain, with the rest looked up from reference TRBV7-6 and TRBJ2-6, is GAGVSQSPRYKVTKRGQDVALRCDPISGHVSLYWYRQALGQGPEFLTYFNYEAQQDKSGLPNDRFSAERPEGSISTLTIQRTEQRDSAMYRCASSSFQGAGANVLTFGAGSRLTVL.

The chain links TRBV4-1 to TRBJ1-1. Germline V CDR1 and CDR2: MGHRA, YSYEKL. The CDR3 is 15 amino acids. The CDR3 loop is CASSQAGGRVTEAFF.

The chain combines TRBV29-1 with TRBJ2-7; TCRdb proposes TRBD2, but this gene call is untestable without DNA. Germline CDR1 and CDR2: SQVTM and ANQGSEA. The CDR3 has 12 residues. CDR3 sequence reads: CSAIVPVHEQYF.

This chain joins TRBV19 and TRBJ2-7; the TCRdb D gene call, TRBD1, has no DNA to confirm it. The germline V gene has CDR1 LNHDA and CDR2 SQIVND (reference sequence). The CDR3 consists of 15 residues. CDR3 residues: CASSPTGTEDYEQYF.

The rearrangement uses TRBV28 and TRBJ1-5. Germline V gene data show CDR1 as MDHEN and CDR2 as SYDVKM. This CDR3 is built from 14 residues. The CDR3 sequence is CASSFVVINQPQHF.

The rearrangement uses TRBV29-1 and TRBJ1-1; TCRdb's D call, TRBD1, is unchecked because there is no DNA. In germline, CDR1 is SQVTM, CDR2 ANQGSEA. CDR3 size: 13 residues. This CDR3 is CSVRTGACTEAFF.

V is TRBV7-9 and J is TRBJ2-2. The CDR3 has 12 amino acids. Germline V lookup: CDR1 SEHNR, CDR2 FQNEAQ (reference sequence). CDR3 amino acids: CASSNNPGELFF.

The J gene is TRBJ1-2, the V gene TRBV6-5; the TCRdb call, TRBD1, lacks DNA for checking. The CDR3 runs 12 residues. CDR1 is MNHEY, CDR2 SVGAGI, per germline. The chain's CDR3 is CASKDAGAGYTF.

This chain uses TRBV14 with TRBJ1-4. CDR3 size: 11 residues. Per the germline V gene, CDR1 is SGHDN and CDR2 is FVKESK. CDR3: CASSRTEKLFF.

The rearrangement links TRBV4-1 to TRBJ2-5; TCRdb proposes TRBD1, but this gene call is untestable without DNA. The CDR3 sequence is 18 residues long. Per the germline V gene, CDR1 is MGHRA and CDR2 is YSYEKL. CDR3: CASSQEYPGGALQETQYF.

V and J are TRBV29-1 and TRBJ1-2. CDR3 size: 12 residues. The germline gives CDR1 SQVTM, CDR2 ANQGSEA. Here the CDR3 reads CSAGGGNYGYTF. Together with reference TRBV29-1 and TRBJ1-2, the CDR3 gives the full variable domain: SAVISQKPSRDICQRGTSLTIQCQVDSQVTMMFWYRQQPGQSLTLIATANQGSEATYESGFVIDKFPISRPNLTFSTLTVSNMSPEDSSIYLCSAGGGNYGYTFGSGTRLTVV.

This CDR3 is CASSPGGNFEQVGYTF. This chain connects TRBV6-5 to TRBJ1-2; the D call from TCRdb, TRBD1, cannot be confirmed without DNA. The CDR3 is 16 amino acids. Germline values: CDR1 MNHEY, CDR2 SVGAGI.

The chain combines TRBV20-1 with TRBJ2-7; TCRdb's assignment of TRBD1 cannot be checked, as there is no DNA. Germline lookup yields CDR1 DFQATT and CDR2 SNEGSKA (reference sequence). CDR3 length: 15 residues. The CDR3 loop is CSAKGGATNIYEQYF.

This chain uses TRBV20-1 with TRBJ1-1. This CDR3 contains 13 residues. Per the germline V gene, CDR1 is DFQATT and CDR2 is SNEGSKA (reference sequence). CDR3 residues: CSARQAGNTEAFF.

The chain has TRBV3-1 and TRBJ2-7; with no DNA, the TCRdb D assignment of TRBD1 cannot be verified. From germline, CDR1 is LGHDT and CDR2 YNNKEL (reference sequence). The CDR3 covers 13 residues. The CDR3: CASSPRTGWEQYF.

The genes are TRBV7-9 and TRBJ2-1; TCRdb lists TRBD1, though no DNA is available to test this call. The CDR3 is made up of 19 amino acids. Germline V gives CDR1 SEHNR, CDR2 FQNEAQ (reference sequence). CDR3 region: CASSLAWIQGMGSYNEQFF.

The chain joins TRBV5-1 to TRBJ2-7. This CDR3 has 13 amino acids. The germline gives CDR1 SGHRS, CDR2 YFSETQ. Here the CDR3 reads CASSHTPSYEQYF.

The chain links TRBV4-1 to TRBJ2-1; no DNA is available, so the TRBD2 call from TCRdb remains unchecked. There are 15 residues in the CDR3. The germline V gene has CDR1 MGHRA and CDR2 YSYEKL. The CDR3 loop is CASSQGEVARDEQFF.

J is TRBJ2-3 and V is TRBV28. Per the germline V gene, CDR1 is MDHEN and CDR2 is SYDVKM. There are 16 residues in the CDR3. The CDR3 reads CASSLGLAVDTDTQYF.